This T cell receptor beta chain came from a study of identical twins. The sample holds many counts of this clonotype. One entry per CDR3 protein results from TCRdb running MiXCR on the 5' RACE reads. The profile shows roughly 470,000 distinct CDR3 sequences, around an eighth of them singletons. The CDR3 totals 13 residues. The germline V and J ends were trimmed by 6 bases and 0 bases, with 5 bases remaining between them. Germline V CDR1 and CDR2: MNHEY, SMNVEV (reference sequence). These data were also filed under a second study, of yellow fever vaccine responses in identical twins.

Specimen: CD4+ T cells sorted from blood. This sequence joins TRBV27 and TRBJ2-2, with D unresolved. The TCR comes from a woman younger than 35 in good health. CDR3 DNA sequence: TGTGCCAGCAGAACGACGAACACCGGGGAGCTGTTTTTT. It translates to CASRTTNTGELFF.